This T cell receptor (beta chain) appears in the sequencing data of a study of T cell changes during pregnancy in multiple sclerosis. Only in-frame clones appear in the TCRdb table, and some are missing; sequencing was by immunoSEQ multiplex PCR. Among 80,000 to 100,000 clones listed, roughly 92% were seen once. This sequence originates from a female donor with multiple sclerosis, enrolled in a pregnancy study. The sequences come from peripheral blood, collected in the first trimester of pregnancy.

CDR3 sequence (DNA): TGCGCCAGCAGCTTCGGGTGGTACAATGAGCAGTTCTTC. Its translation is CASSFGWYNEQFF. The V gene is TRBV5-1, the J gene TRBJ2-1; D unresolved. Between the trimmed V and J ends, which lost 2 bases and 4 bases, there was a span of 7 bases. Germline CDR1 reads SGHRS; CDR2 reads YFSETQ. The CDR3 extends over 13 amino acids.